The subject of this entry is one TCR beta chain. Its antigen is currently unknown. These data originate in a study of cytomegalovirus exposure and HLA in healthy donors. Study information: Of the donors genotyped, several hundred in all, less than 90% fell in the Caucasian-associated ancestry cluster.

The PCR ran on 60 Vbeta and 13 Jbeta primers. The repertoire was sequenced with immunoSEQ multiplex PCR; TCRdb's copy has only in-frame clones and lacks some. The sample contains more than 150,000 clones, roughly four fifths of which appear only once. Regarding the study as a whole: In a later analysis, a missense DCLRE1C variant was linked to TCR beta V- and J-gene trimming.

Losses at the gene ends were 6 bases for V and 8 bases for J; bases not matched to a gene: 6. The germline gives CDR1 MNHEY, CDR2 SMNVEV (reference sequence). This CDR3 region has 12 residues. This receptor was identified in a man aged 35 to 55 in good health and CMV-seronegative. The specimen was PBMCs. The chain carries TRBV27 and TRBJ1-1, with TRBD1 matching over 7 bases. For the CDR3, the DNA is TGTGCCAGCAGCGGCGGGGACAGCGAAGCTTTCTTT. Protein: CASSGGDSEAFF.